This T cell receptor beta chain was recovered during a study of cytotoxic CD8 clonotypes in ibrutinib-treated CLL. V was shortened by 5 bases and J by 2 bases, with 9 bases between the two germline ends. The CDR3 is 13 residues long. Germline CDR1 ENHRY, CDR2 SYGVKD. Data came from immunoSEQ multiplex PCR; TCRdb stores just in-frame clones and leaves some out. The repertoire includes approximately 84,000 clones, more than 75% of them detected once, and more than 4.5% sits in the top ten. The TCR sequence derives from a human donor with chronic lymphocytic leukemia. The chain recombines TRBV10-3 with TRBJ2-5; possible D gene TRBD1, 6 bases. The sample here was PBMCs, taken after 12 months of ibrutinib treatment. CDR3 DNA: TGTGCCATCAGTCTCGGACAGCAAGAGACCCAGTACTTC. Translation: CAISLGQQETQYF.